The next 7 T cell receptor beta chains were all read from a single sample in a study of CD8 T cells in ankylosing spondylitis. TCRdb independently ran MiXCR on the 5' RACE reads; one entry per CDR3 protein. The sample lists 350,000 to 550,000 distinct CDR3 sequences; around 26% were seen once. The study's findings and limits: One TCR beta motif, made up of fewer than 10 highly homologous variants, appeared characteristic of ankylosing spondylitis blood.

These receptors' targets are unknown. Sequenced material: blood, either unsorted or a sorted T cell fraction (not recorded which). The receptors stem from a male donor with ankylosing spondylitis.

This chain uses TRBV11-2 with TRBJ1-6, with a possible D match to TRBD1 (5 bases). The CDR3 consists of 18 residues. Trimming cost V 1 base and J 0 bases, with 13 bases left between them. Germline assignment: CDR1 SGHAT and CDR2 FQNNGV. CDR3 sequence: CASSLVLTVSSYNSPLHF. Written as DNA, the CDR3 is TGTGCCAGCAGCTTAGTCCTGACAGTTAGCTCCTATAATTCACCCCTCCACTTT. Combining the CDR3 with reference TRBV11-2 and TRBJ1-6 gives the whole variable domain EAGVAQSPRYKIIEKRQSVAFWCNPISGHATLYWYQQILGQGPKLLIQFQNNGVVDDSQLPKDRFSAERLKGVDSTLKIQPAKLEDSAVYLCASSLVLTVSSYNSPLHFGNGTRLTVT.

V gene TRBV12-3 or TRBV12-4 combines with J gene TRBJ1-1; D is undetermined. The CDR3 spans 15 residues. V was shortened by 7 bases and J by 5 bases, with 20 bases between the two germline ends. The CDR3 DNA follows: TGTGCCAGCACCTCCGGAGGTCGCAAGAAAACTGAAGCTTTCTTT. It translates to CASTSGGRKKTEAFF.

This clonotype was seen more than once but under ten times. The rearrangement uses TRBV5-1 and TRBJ2-1; 8 bases align to TRBD2. Trimming at V came to 4 bases and at J to 0 bases, leaving 9 bases not matched to a gene. Germline V gives CDR1 SGHRS, CDR2 YFSETQ. This CDR3 has 17 residues. Here the CDR3 DNA reads TGCGCCAGCAGCCAAGCGACTAGCGCCAACTCCTACAATGAGCAGTTCTTC. As protein: CASSQATSANSYNEQFF.

The table lists this clonotype with a few counts. The chain links TRBV20-1 to TRBJ1-5; no clear D gene. V dropped 3 bases and J dropped 5 bases, with 14 bases sitting between them. CDR1 and CDR2 (germline): DFQATT, SNEGSKA (reference sequence). This CDR3 has 14 amino acids. DNA for the CDR3: TGCAGTGCTAGCCCCACCGGGGTAGATCAGCCCCAGCATTTT. This encodes CSASPTGVDQPQHF.

This rearrangement joins TRBV20-1 to TRBJ2-5; 10 bases match TRBD2. The CDR3 runs 15 residues. Germline-derived CDR1 and CDR2 are DFQATT and SNEGSKA (reference sequence). J was trimmed by 2 bases and V by 0 bases; bases with no gene match: 3. Here the CDR3 DNA reads TGCAGTGCTAGAGATGCGACTAGCGGGCAAGAGACCCAGTACTTC. Translation gives CSARDATSGQETQYF.

This clonotype was seen a few times. CDR3 loop: CAISEDTSGRRDTQYF. CDR3 sequence (DNA): TGTGCCATCAGTGAGGACACTAGCGGGAGACGAGATACGCAGTATTTT. The rearrangement uses TRBV10-3 and TRBJ2-3; 11 bases are a match to TRBD2. This CDR3 is built from 16 residues. The germline gives CDR1 ENHRY, CDR2 SYGVKD. V shed 2 bases and J 5 bases; nucleotides not matched to a gene: 6.

The table lists this clonotype with a few counts. The chain recombines TRBV29-1 with TRBJ1-4, with unresolved D. V was pared by 4 bases and J by 4 bases, with 10 bases between. The germline gives CDR1 SQVTM, CDR2 ANQGSEA. CDR3 length: 13 residues. CDR3 sequence (DNA): TGCAGCGTTGGTAACGGCCGTAATGAAAAACTGTTTTTT. Its protein product is CSVGNGRNEKLFF.